One sample yielded the 22 T cell receptor beta chains listed below, sequenced in a study of shared clonotypes between healthy human individuals. TCRdb's table, derived via immunoSEQ multiplex PCR, lists solely in-frame clones and lacks some. The sample lists a few million clones; under 97% were seen once. The sample was naive CD4+ T cells sorted from blood. Subset denoted: CD45RA+ positively selected. The receptors were sampled from a man aged 18 to 29 in good health.

The chain uses TRBV9 and TRBJ1-3, with D perhaps matching TRBD1 (6 bases). CDR3 length equals 16 residues. V was pared by 3 bases and J by 0 bases, with 13 bases between. Germline values: CDR1 SGDLS, CDR2 YYNGEE. CDR3 coding DNA: TGTGCCAGCAGCGCCCGACAGGCCTACTCTGGAAACACCATATATTTT. Its protein product is CASSARQAYSGNTIYF.

The chain combines TRBV5-1 with TRBJ2-5; a weak D match, TRBD1 (7 bases). Looked up from germline, CDR1 is SGHRS and CDR2 is YFSETQ. V was trimmed by 4 bases and J by 2 bases, leaving 12 bases between them. There are 14 residues in the CDR3. DNA for the CDR3: TGCGCCAGCAGCGCGGGACAGATGCAAGAGACCCAGTACTTC. It codes for CASSAGQMQETQYF.

The chain uses TRBV29-1 and TRBJ1-4; D gene uncertain. CDR3 length: 10 amino acids. CDR1 SQVTM and CDR2 ANQGSEA come from the germline V gene. V lost 6 bases and J lost 8, with 7 bases in between. The DNA of the CDR3 is TGCAGCGTGCTCGAGGAAAAACTGTTTTTT. Translated, it gives CSVLEEKLFF.

This clone has just a few counts. The V and J genes are TRBV6-1 and TRBJ1-5, with D possibly TRBD1 on 5 matching bases. The CDR3 runs 13 residues. V was clipped by 4 bases and J by 6 bases, with 10 bases between them. Germline V gene sequence: CDR1 MNHNS, CDR2 SASEGT. Written as DNA, the CDR3 is TGTGCCAGCAGTGTAGGGGAGGTTCAGCCCCAGCATTTT. It specifies CASSVGEVQPQHF.

The chain couples TRBV28 to TRBJ1-2; D ambiguous. This CDR3 comprises 13 residues. Germline V gene lookup returns CDR1 MDHEN and CDR2 SYDVKM. V lost 7 bases, J lost 6 bases, and 15 bases lay in between. The CDR3 loop reads CASTPNEQNGYTF. For the CDR3, the DNA is TGTGCCAGCACCCCCAATGAACAAAATGGCTACACCTTC.

The chain links TRBV4-1 to TRBJ1-1; a weak D match, TRBD1 (5 bases). This CDR3 region has 15 residues. V was clipped by 3 bases and J by 2 bases, with 13 bases between them. From germline, CDR1 is MGHRA and CDR2 YSYEKL. The chain's CDR3 is CASSHVAGLNTEAFF. CDR3 nucleotide sequence: TGCGCCAGCAGCCATGTTGCAGGGCTTAACACTGAAGCTTTCTTT.

The chain links TRBV9 to TRBJ1-4; a weak D match, TRBD1 (5 bases). The germline V and J ends were trimmed by 2 bases and 1 base, with 6 bases remaining between them. There are 14 residues in the CDR3. From germline, CDR1 is SGDLS and CDR2 YYNGEE. The CDR3 DNA reads TGTGCCAGCAGCGTGCAGGGAACTAATGAAAAACTGTTTTTT. Protein sequence: CASSVQGTNEKLFF.

The CDR3 is CASSSGQSITEAFF. DNA for the CDR3: TGTGCCAGCAGCTCGGGACAGTCTATCACTGAAGCTTTCTTT. The V and J genes are TRBV11-2 and TRBJ1-1; 7 positions match TRBD1. CDR3 length: 14 amino acids. Trimming took 4 bases from V and 4 from J; bases not matched to a gene: 6. Germline CDR1 reads SGHAT; CDR2 reads FQNNGV.

Details on this clone: Other DNA sequences in this specimen translate into the identical CDR3. The rearrangement uses TRBV7-2 and TRBJ2-2; D is unclear. Germline V gene data show CDR1 as SGHTA and CDR2 as FQGNSA. Trimming removed 5 bases at V and 4 bases at J, with 11 bases between. The CDR3 totals 14 residues. DNA of the CDR3: TGTGCCAGCAGCCTGGGGTTACTCACCGGGGAGCTGTTTTTT. This encodes CASSLGLLTGELFF.

This rearrangement joins TRBV28 to TRBJ1-1; no clear D. The CDR3 extends over 16 amino acids. Germline-derived CDR1 and CDR2 are MDHEN and SYDVKM. The V and J ends lost 7 bases and 3 bases respectively, with 21 bases between them. In DNA, the CDR3 is TGTGCCAGCACCGAACCCTTAGAGGTAGACGACACTGAAGCTTTCTTT. It is translated as CASTEPLEVDDTEAFF.

A note on this clone: Other DNA sequences in this specimen translate into the identical CDR3. The rearrangement joins TRBV18 to TRBJ2-5, with D tentatively TRBD1 (5 bases). CDR1 and CDR2 (germline): KGHSH, LQKENI. The CDR3 has 14 residues. Trimming pared 1 base from V and 5 bases from J, leaving 11 bases between. The CDR3 bases are TGTGCCAGCTCACCACAAGGGGTTGGTGAGACCCAGTACTTC. This codes for CASSPQGVGETQYF.

As to this clone: The sample holds other DNA sequences that translate to the same CDR3. The V and J genes are TRBV7-2 and TRBJ2-1; TRBD2 matches 10 bases. The V segment lost 5 bases and the J segment 7 bases; nucleotides outside the gene matches: 8. The CDR3 covers 15 residues. The germline V gene has CDR1 SGHTA and CDR2 FQGNSA. The CDR3 here is CASSLQRGGRNEQFF. The CDR3 nucleotides are TGTGCCAGCAGCCTCCAGCGGGGGGGACGGAATGAGCAGTTCTTC.

CDR3 nucleotide sequence: TGTGCCAGCAGCGACCCAGGGGGCTCTGGAAACACCATATATTTT. Its translation: CASSDPGGSGNTIYF. This chain uses TRBV6-1 with TRBJ1-3; 7 bases align to TRBD1. Germline CDR1 is MNHNS and CDR2 is SASEGT. This CDR3 is 15 amino acids long. V shed 6 bases, J shed 0 bases, and the junction held 5 bases outside the gene matches.

This sequence joins TRBV10-3 and TRBJ2-3; D perhaps matches TRBD1 (7 bases). The V end lost 5 bases, the J end lost 6 bases, and 12 bases lay between the germline ends. The CDR3 spans 13 residues. The germline CDR1 and CDR2 sequences are ENHRY and SYGVKD. The CDR3 loop reads CAISPPGGDTQYF. CDR3 in DNA: TGTGCCATCAGTCCACCAGGGGGGGATACGCAGTATTTT.

The CDR3 DNA is TGCGCCAGCAGTGAGGGGCTAGCCACTGAAGCTTTCTTT. Protein: CASSEGLATEAFF. The gene calls are TRBV10-1 and TRBJ1-1; D gene uncertain. Germline V gene sequence: CDR1 WNHNN, CDR2 SYGVQD (reference sequence). The CDR3 loop spans 13 amino acids. The V end was cut by 2 bases, the J end by 4 bases, with 8 bases between.

J is TRBJ2-7 and V is TRBV28; TRBD1 is a possible D gene (5 bases). Germline assignment: CDR1 MDHEN and CDR2 SYDVKM. V was clipped by 5 bases and J by 6 bases, with 14 bases between them. There are 13 residues in the CDR3. In DNA, the CDR3 is TGTGCCAGCAGTAGGGGCGTAGTGGGCGAGCAGTACTTC. Its protein product is CASSRGVVGEQYF. Full variable domain (remainder filled in from reference TRBV28 and TRBJ2-7): DVKVTQSSRYLVKRTGEKVFLECVQDMDHENMFWYRQDPGLGLRLIYFSYDVKMKEKGDIPEGYSVSREKKERFSLILESASTNQTSMYLCASSRGVVGEQYFGPGTRLTVT.

The chain combines TRBV6-6 with TRBJ2-3; D gene ambiguous. The germline CDR1 and CDR2 sequences are MNHNY and SVGAGI (reference sequence). Trimming pared 10 bases from V and 0 bases from J, leaving 17 bases between. This CDR3 has 15 residues. The CDR3 here is CATRPVGQSTDTQYF. DNA for the CDR3: TGTGCCACCCGACCAGTTGGTCAGAGCACAGATACGCAGTATTTT.

Comment on this clone: The identical CDR3 is also encoded by other nucleotide sequences in the sample. This chain links TRBV18 with TRBJ1-3; unclear D gene. V was cut by 0 bases and J by 0 bases, with 6 bases left in between. This CDR3 spans 15 amino acids. The V gene's germline CDR1 is KGHSH and CDR2 LQKENI. The CDR3 nucleotides are TGTGCCAGCTCACCACCGGGTTCCTCTGGAAACACCATATATTTT. Amino acids: CASSPPGSSGNTIYF.

V is TRBV30 and J is TRBJ2-2; D is unclear. Germline loops: CDR1 GTSNPN, CDR2 SVGIG (reference sequence). This CDR3 has 13 residues. The V end was cut by 2 bases, the J end by 3 bases, with 7 bases between. The chain's CDR3 is CAWSSTHTGELFF. CDR3 DNA: TGTGCCTGGAGTTCGACTCACACCGGGGAGCTGTTTTTT.

This rearrangement joins TRBV5-1 to TRBJ2-5; D not certain. The CDR3 spans 14 residues. Germline V gene lookup returns CDR1 SGHRS and CDR2 YFSETQ. V lost 1 base to trimming and J lost 4 bases, with 11 bases between them. The CDR3 DNA follows: TGCGCCAGCAGCTTGCTTTCAGTGGGAGAGACCCAGTACTTC. Amino acid sequence: CASSLLSVGETQYF.

This clone was picked up one time. V and J are TRBV28 and TRBJ2-5; D may be TRBD2 (5 bases). The CDR3 is 14 residues long. From germline, CDR1 is MDHEN and CDR2 SYDVKM. V lost 6 bases to trimming and J lost 4 bases, with 15 bases between them. The CDR3 bases are TGTGCCAGCAGGGACGGAGGATCGTCAGAGACCCAGTACTTC. As protein: CASRDGGSSETQYF. Looking up the rest from reference TRBV28 and TRBJ2-5 gives the full variable domain: DVKVTQSSRYLVKRTGEKVFLECVQDMDHENMFWYRQDPGLGLRLIYFSYDVKMKEKGDIPEGYSVSREKKERFSLILESASTNQTSMYLCASRDGGSSETQYFGPGTRLLVL.

The rearrangement links TRBV7-2 to TRBJ2-5, with 14 bases identical to TRBD2. CDR1 is SGHTA, CDR2 FQGNSA, per germline. This CDR3 contains 16 residues. V lost 5 bases, J lost 7 bases, and 9 bases stayed unmatched. The CDR3 nucleotides are TGTGCCAGCAGCCCGGGACTAGCGGGGGCTGGAGGGACCCAGTACTTC. Translated, it gives CASSPGLAGAGGTQYF.